This TCR beta chain was sequenced during a study of T cells in Graves' hyperthyroidism and ophthalmopathy. Notes on the study in general: Most expanded thyroid clonotypes above 0.001 recurred in blood.

What was amplified from RNA transcripts were TCR beta CDR3 regions. First-round RT-PCR with HTBI primers amplified the TCR CDR3 region. TCRdb itself ran the multiplex PCR reads through MiXCR, one entry per CDR3 protein. The table shows around 300,000 distinct CDR3 sequences, with around 22% occurring only once. Not enrolled were patients with uncontrolled infection, other autoimmune disease, pregnancy or lactation. This clonotype was counted at least ten times. Its antigen is not known. The length of the CDR3 is 18 residues. CDR1 DFQATT and CDR2 SNEGSKA come from the germline V gene (reference sequence). V was clipped by 6 bases and J by 7 bases; unmatched bases: 23.

Sequencing input: blood. This receptor was obtained from a man aged 30 to 45 with Graves' ophthalmopathy. The chain joins TRBV20-1 to TRBJ2-3; 9 nucleotides match TRBD2. CDR3 protein: CSAVRALTSGPTRYTQYF. The CDR3 DNA is TGCAGTGCAGTCCGGGCACTCACTAGCGGGCCTACTAGATATACGCAGTATTTT.